This T cell receptor beta chain was identified in a study of cytomegalovirus exposure and HLA in healthy donors. Overall study results and limits: Highly shared variants forming one cluster were likely a sequencing artifact. A later analysis associated 16,951 TCR beta sequences with HLA alleles at a 0.05 false discovery rate.

The PCR contained 60 Vbeta and 13 Jbeta primers. Sequencing used immunoSEQ multiplex PCR; TCRdb keeps in-frame clones, though not all of them. The table has about 150,000 clones, about 68% seen once. This clone came up a few times. Its antigen is undetermined. The clonotype was recovered from a man younger than 35 in good health and CMV-seronegative. The sequenced material came from PBMCs.

CDR3 sequence reads: CASSLGFWDRGGEYEQYF. CDR3 DNA sequence: TGTGCCAGCAGTTTAGGTTTTTGGGACAGGGGAGGGGAGTACGAGCAGTACTTC. V and J are TRBV28 and TRBJ2-7; 10 nucleotides line up with TRBD1. Losses at the gene ends were 2 bases for V and 4 bases for J; bases not matched to a gene: 14. From germline, CDR1 is MDHEN and CDR2 SYDVKM. The CDR3 is 18 residues long.